Each of the 7 T cell receptor beta chains below was sequenced from the same sample in a study of cytomegalovirus exposure and HLA in healthy donors. With 60 Vbeta and 13 Jbeta primers, the PCR was carried out. Sequenced by immunoSEQ multiplex PCR; TCRdb stores in-frame clones only, minus some. The sample has around 160,000 clones, about 71% seen once. The sequenced material came from PBMCs. These receptors came from a man aged 50 to 59 in good health and CMV-seronegative.

The V and J genes are TRBV28 and TRBJ1-3; 10 nucleotides agree with TRBD1. The CDR3 is 16 residues long. The ends lost 6 bases at V and 2 bases at J; junction bases unmatched: 7. The germline gives CDR1 MDHEN, CDR2 SYDVKM. The CDR3 nucleotides are TGTGCCAGCAGACCCCCCGGGACAGGGGCTGGAAACACCATATATTTT. As protein: CASRPPGTGAGNTIYF.

The chain has TRBV28 and TRBJ2-7; TRBD1 agrees at 12 bases. Germline V gene data show CDR1 as MDHEN and CDR2 as SYDVKM. V lost 3 bases and J lost 5; bases outside the gene matches: 5. This CDR3 is built from 15 residues. The CDR3 loop reads CASSFPGTGGHEQYF. The CDR3 DNA is TGTGCCAGCAGTTTTCCTGGGACAGGGGGCCACGAGCAGTACTTC.

This clone was detected a few times. V and J are TRBV6-1 and TRBJ1-5; 7 bases are shared with TRBD1. Germline assignment: CDR1 MNHNS and CDR2 SASEGT. The CDR3 spans 14 residues. V lost 5 bases, J lost 7 bases, and 8 bases stayed unmatched. CDR3 sequence: CASSLRQGGQPQHF. CDR3 in DNA: TGTGCCAGCAGTCTACGACAGGGAGGCCAGCCCCAGCATTTT.

This clone came up a few times. This chain connects TRBV4-1 to TRBJ2-4, with 12 positions matching TRBD2. This CDR3 has 15 residues. Germline CDR1 and CDR2: MGHRA and YSYEKL. The V segment lost 3 bases and the J segment 8 bases; nucleotides outside the gene matches: 5. This CDR3 is CASSHLLAGGYIQYF. The CDR3 nucleotides read TGCGCCAGCAGCCACCTACTAGCGGGGGGCTACATTCAGTACTTC.

The chain links TRBV4-1 to TRBJ2-3; possibly TRBD2 for D (5 bases). The CDR3 runs to 15 residues. Trimming pared 3 bases from V and 6 bases from J, leaving 16 bases between. Germline values: CDR1 MGHRA, CDR2 YSYEKL. CDR3 loop: CASSQDWRAGDTQYF. CDR3 DNA sequence: TGCGCCAGCAGCCAGGATTGGCGGGCCGGGGATACGCAGTATTTT.

The rearrangement uses TRBV6-5 and TRBJ2-7; D ambiguous. Germline V gives CDR1 MNHEY, CDR2 SVGAGI. V gave up 2 bases and J gave up 7 bases, with 9 bases separating them. This CDR3 contains 12 residues. CDR3 bases: TGTGCCAGCAGTTACCAGTCCGGGGAGCAGTACTTC. Protein product: CASSYQSGEQYF.

This rearrangement joins TRBV11-2 to TRBJ2-1; D remains ambiguous. V dropped 2 bases and J dropped 0 bases, with 11 bases sitting between them. The CDR3 runs 16 residues. Germline CDR1 SGHAT, CDR2 FQNNGV. CDR3 region: CASSLRGDSSYNEQFF. The CDR3 nucleotides are TGTGCCAGCAGCTTACGTGGTGATAGCTCCTACAATGAGCAGTTCTTC.